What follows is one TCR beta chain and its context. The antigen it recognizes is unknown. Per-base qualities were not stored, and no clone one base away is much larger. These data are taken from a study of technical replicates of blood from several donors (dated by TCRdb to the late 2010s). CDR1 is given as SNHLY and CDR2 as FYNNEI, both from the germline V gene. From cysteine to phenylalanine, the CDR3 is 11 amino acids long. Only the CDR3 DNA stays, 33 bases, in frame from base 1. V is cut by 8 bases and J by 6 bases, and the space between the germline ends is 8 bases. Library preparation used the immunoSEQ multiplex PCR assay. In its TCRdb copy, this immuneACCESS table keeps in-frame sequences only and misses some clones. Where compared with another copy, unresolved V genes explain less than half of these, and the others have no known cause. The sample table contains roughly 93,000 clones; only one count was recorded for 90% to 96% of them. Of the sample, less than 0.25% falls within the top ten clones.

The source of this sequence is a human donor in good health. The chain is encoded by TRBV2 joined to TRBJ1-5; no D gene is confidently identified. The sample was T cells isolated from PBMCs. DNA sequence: TGTGCCAGCCCCTTGTTTCAGCCCCAGCATTTT. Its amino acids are CASPLFQPQHF.